This is a list of T cell receptor beta chains from one sample in a study of response to subunit inactivated influenza vaccine. TCRdb itself ran the RT-PCR reads through MiXCR, one entry per CDR3 protein. The table shows about half a million distinct CDR3 sequences, with 9.5% to 12% occurring only once. This material consisted of PBMCs from blood, taken more than 35 days after vaccination. These receptors originate from a middle-aged man who received an inactivated influenza vaccine. Each CDR3 is given with its conserved first and last residue. The D gene is left open where the match is weak. A row's size may be missing; if present it is once, few, many or a size class.

TGCGCCAGCAGCTCTGCCGGTCCCGAGCAGTACTTC,CASSSAGPEQYF,-,few,TRBJ2-7,TRBV5-1,12
TGTGCCAGCAGTTTGATGTCTGGACGTGAGCAGTTCTTC,CASSLMSGREQFF,-,-,TRBJ2-1,TRBV28,13
TGCAGTGCTAGAGCGTGGGCGGAGGAAAAACTGTTTTTT,CSARAWAEEKLFF,-,-,TRBJ1-4,TRBV20-1,13
TGTGCCAGCAGTTGGAGACGGGCGAGTAACACTGAAGCTTTCTTT,CASSWRRASNTEAFF,-,few,TRBJ1-1,TRBV5-6,15
TGTGCCAGCGCGTATGGGTCAGGGGCGAACACCGGGGAGCTGTTTTTT,CASAYGSGANTGELFF,-,-,TRBJ2-2,TRBV7-9,16
TGTGCCAGCAGCTTAGACACCCTCTCCTACAATGAGCAGTTCTTC,CASSLDTLSYNEQFF,-,-,TRBJ2-1,TRBV7-2,15
TGTGCCAGCAGTATTACGGGACAGGGTTACGAGCAGTACTTC,CASSITGQGYEQYF,TRBD1,few,TRBJ2-7,TRBV28,14
TGTGCCAGCAGCTTTTACACAGGAGGCGGCCGTTATTCACCCCTCCACTTT,CASSFYTGGGRYSPLHF,-,-,TRBJ1-6,TRBV11-2,17
TGTGCCAGCAGCTTGGAGGCAGGTCGGAAGACCCAGTACTTC,CASSLEAGRKTQYF,-,many,TRBJ2-5,TRBV5-5,14
TGCAGCGTCAGCGGGCTAGCGGGTTACACCGGGGAGCTGTTTTTT,CSVSGLAGYTGELFF,TRBD2,few,TRBJ2-2,TRBV29-1,15
TGCGCCAGCAACCCGGGGCAGGGGACAGATACGCAGTATTTT,CASNPGQGTDTQYF,-,-,TRBJ2-3,TRBV5-1,14
TGTGCCAGCAGCGCGACAGGGGGACCAAATCAGCCCCAGCATTTT,CASSATGGPNQPQHF,TRBD1,many,TRBJ1-5,TRBV9,15
TGTGCCAGCAGCCCCCCTCTAGCGAGAGGTTACTCCTACAATGAGCAGTTCTTC,CASSPPLARGYSYNEQFF,-,few,TRBJ2-1,TRBV5-6,18
TGTGCCAGCAGGACAGGGGGGGCCTACAATGAGCAGTTCTTC,CASRTGGAYNEQFF,TRBD1,many,TRBJ2-1,TRBV6-2/TRBV6-3,14
TGTGCCAGCAGCTTAGATGGCGGGGATTACAATGGGCAGTTCTTC,CASSLDGGDYNGQFF,-,few,TRBJ2-1,TRBV7-9,15
TGCGCCAGCAGCTTGAAAATCAGTGGGGGTTCTCCCTACGAGCAGTACTTC,CASSLKISGGSPYEQYF,-,-,TRBJ2-7,TRBV5-1,17
TGTGCCAGCAGCTTAGAGGGTTGGGTCAGCGGGAGAGCCTACAATGAGCAGTTCTTC,CASSLEGWVSGRAYNEQFF,TRBD2,-,TRBJ2-1,TRBV11-2,19
TGTGCCAGCTCAGCACAATCCCCTGCCTCGTCCTACGAGCAGTACTTC,CASSAQSPASSYEQYF,-,few,TRBJ2-7,TRBV18,16
TGTGCCACCAGCAGAGATCCGATTACGTTAACAGCGGGATCGTACGAGCAGTACTTC,CATSRDPITLTAGSYEQYF,TRBD2,-,TRBJ2-7,TRBV15,19
TGTGCCAGCAGGGACACGGACAGGCCCACTGAAGCTTTCTTT,CASRDTDRPTEAFF,TRBD1,-,TRBJ1-1,TRBV6-1,14
TGTGCCAGCAGTTACCCCCGGCTAGGGACTAGCGGGGGCTCGAGCACAGATACGCAGTATTTT,CASSYPRLGTSGGSSTDTQYF,TRBD2,few,TRBJ2-3,TRBV6-2/TRBV6-3,21
TGTGCCAGCAGCTTAATACAGGGTGCGGAGACCCAGTACTTC,CASSLIQGAETQYF,-,few,TRBJ2-5,TRBV7-2,14
TGTGCCAGCAGTTTTGCCACAGATACGCAGTATTTT,CASSFATDTQYF,-,many,TRBJ2-3,TRBV12-3/TRBV12-4,12
TGTGCCAGCAGCTCGACAGGGGTAGAGTGGAGCTCCTATAATTCACCCCTCCACTTT,CASSSTGVEWSSYNSPLHF,TRBD1,-,TRBJ1-6,TRBV11-2,19
TGTGCCATCAGTAACGACAGGGCTACGCAGTATTTT,CAISNDRATQYF,TRBD1,-,TRBJ2-3,TRBV10-3,12
TGTGCCAGCAGTGAGTGGGGTGGGGCGTTTCCAGATACGCAGTATTTT,CASSEWGGAFPDTQYF,-,few,TRBJ2-3,TRBV2,16
TGTGCCAGCAGTTTAAGGTCACATTCCTACAATGAGCAGTTCTTC,CASSLRSHSYNEQFF,-,many,TRBJ2-1,TRBV28,15
TGCGCCAGCAGCCCCAGGGGGCGCGTGGATGAGCAGTTCTTC,CASSPRGRVDEQFF,TRBD1,many,TRBJ2-1,TRBV5-1,14
TGTGCCAGCATCCCTACCCAGCGGGAGGCCGGCGGGGCCTACAATGAGCAGTTCTTC,CASIPTQREAGGAYNEQFF,TRBD2,few,TRBJ2-1,TRBV12-3/TRBV12-4,19
TGCAGTGCTAGCGCAGGGGATGAGCAGTTCTTC,CSASAGDEQFF,-,many,TRBJ2-1,TRBV20-1,11
TGCGCCAGCAGCACCACGGGACTAGCGGGGGAGACCCAGTACTTC,CASSTTGLAGETQYF,TRBD2,-,TRBJ2-5,TRBV5-1,15
TGCAGCGTTGATGGGACTAGCGGGAAGAAAGAGACCCAGTACTTC,CSVDGTSGKKETQYF,TRBD2,many,TRBJ2-5,TRBV29-1,15
TGTGCCAGCAGTGACCCCCTCGACAGTCTAAACGACTATGGCTACACCTTC,CASSDPLDSLNDYGYTF,-,few,TRBJ1-2,TRBV2,17
TGTGCCAGCAGTTACCACGGTGGGGCGCGGGCGCCACCCCTCCACTTT,CASSYHGGARAPPLHF,-,few,TRBJ1-6,TRBV6-2/TRBV6-3,16
TGTGCCAGCAGCTTGGTTCCTAGCGGGAGAAATGGGTACGAGCAGTACTTC,CASSLVPSGRNGYEQYF,TRBD2,few,TRBJ2-7,TRBV5-5,17
TGTGCCAGCAGCTTAGGTGGAAACTACGAGCAGTACTTC,CASSLGGNYEQYF,-,many,TRBJ2-7,TRBV7-9,13
TGTGCCAGCAGCTCGCCACAGGGTACTGAAGCTTTCTTT,CASSSPQGTEAFF,-,few,TRBJ1-1,TRBV7-9,13
TGTGCCAGCAGTGACTATCGGACAGGGCGGCAGTTCTTC,CASSDYRTGRQFF,TRBD1,-,TRBJ2-1,TRBV6-4,13
TGTGCCAGCAGTTTGCTCCCCGGGACAGACAACACTGAAGCTTTCTTT,CASSLLPGTDNTEAFF,TRBD1,-,TRBJ1-1,TRBV6-2/TRBV6-3,16
TGTGCCAGCTCACCTTTCAAGGGGGAAGCTTTCTTT,CASSPFKGEAFF,-,-,TRBJ1-1,TRBV18,12
TGTGCCAGCAGACCCGGTGGGGTAGTTTCGACCACCGGGGAGCTGTTTTTT,CASRPGGVVSTTGELFF,-,-,TRBJ2-2,TRBV28,17
TGCAGTGCTAGACCGGGGACACCGAACACTGAAGCTTTCTTT,CSARPGTPNTEAFF,-,many,TRBJ1-1,TRBV20-1,14
TGTGCCAGCATAAAGGGAAACACAGATACGCAGTATTTT,CASIKGNTDTQYF,-,many,TRBJ2-3,TRBV6-2/TRBV6-3,13
TGCAGCGTTGTCCAGGGGACCCTTGGCTACGAGCAGTACTTC,CSVVQGTLGYEQYF,-,-,TRBJ2-7,TRBV29-1,14
TGCGCCAGCAGCTTGGCCGGACAGGGTAGTGGCCACACCTTC,CASSLAGQGSGHTF,TRBD1,-,TRBJ1-2,TRBV5-1,14
TGTGCCAGCAGTTTATCGGGGGCCCGGGAGCTGTTTTTT,CASSLSGARELFF,-,few,TRBJ2-2,TRBV28,13
TGCAGTGCTAGTGGACAGGGAGGAACAGATACGCAGTATTTT,CSASGQGGTDTQYF,TRBD1,few,TRBJ2-3,TRBV20-1,14
TGTGCCAGCAGTTTTGACAGGGTTAGCACAGATACGCAGTATTTT,CASSFDRVSTDTQYF,TRBD1,-,TRBJ2-3,TRBV12-3/TRBV12-4,15
TGCAGTGCCATGGGACTAGCTAGAGCCGGGGAGCTGTTTTTT,CSAMGLARAGELFF,TRBD2,many,TRBJ2-2,TRBV20-1,14